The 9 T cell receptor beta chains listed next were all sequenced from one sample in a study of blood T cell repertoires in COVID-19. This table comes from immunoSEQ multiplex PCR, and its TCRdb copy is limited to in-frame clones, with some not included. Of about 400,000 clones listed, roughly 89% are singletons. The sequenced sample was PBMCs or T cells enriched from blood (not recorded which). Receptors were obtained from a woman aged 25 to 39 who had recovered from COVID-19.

The CDR3 region is CASSLDRVYGYTF. DNA of the CDR3: TGTGCCAGCTCATTGGACAGAGTCTATGGCTACACCTTC. The V gene is TRBV18, the J gene TRBJ1-2; D possibly corresponds to TRBD1 (6 bases). The CDR3 spans 13 residues. The germline V gene encodes CDR1 KGHSH and CDR2 LQKENI. V gave up 5 bases and J gave up 4 bases, with 11 bases separating them.

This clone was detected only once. This CDR3 reads CASWDTSSYEQYF. Written as DNA, the CDR3 is TGTGCCAGCTGGGACACCTCCTCCTACGAGCAGTACTTC. This sequence joins TRBV25-1 and TRBJ2-7; TRBD1 is a possible D gene (6 bases). The CDR3 is made up of 13 amino acids. Trimming pared 8 bases from V and 0 bases from J, leaving 11 bases between. CDR1 and CDR2 from the germline V gene are MGHDK and SYGVNS.

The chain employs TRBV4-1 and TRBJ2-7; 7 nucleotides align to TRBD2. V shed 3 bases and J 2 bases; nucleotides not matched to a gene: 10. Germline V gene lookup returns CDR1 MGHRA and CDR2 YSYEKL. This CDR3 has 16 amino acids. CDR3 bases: TGCGCCAGCAGCCAGACACTAGCGTCGGGAACCTACGAGCAGTACTTC. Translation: CASSQTLASGTYEQYF.

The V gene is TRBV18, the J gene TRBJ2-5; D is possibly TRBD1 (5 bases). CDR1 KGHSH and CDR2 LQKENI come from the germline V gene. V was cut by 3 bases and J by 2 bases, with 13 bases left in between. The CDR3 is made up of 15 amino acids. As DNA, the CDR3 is TGTGCCAGCTCACCGCTTTTTAAGGGGCAAGAGACCCAGTACTTC. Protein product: CASSPLFKGQETQYF. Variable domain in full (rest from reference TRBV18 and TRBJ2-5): NAGVMQNPRHLVRRRGQEARLRCSPMKGHSHVYWYRQLPEEGLKFMVYLQKENIIDESGMPKERFSAEFPKEGPSILRIQQVVRGDSAAYFCASSPLFKGQETQYFGPGTRLLVL.

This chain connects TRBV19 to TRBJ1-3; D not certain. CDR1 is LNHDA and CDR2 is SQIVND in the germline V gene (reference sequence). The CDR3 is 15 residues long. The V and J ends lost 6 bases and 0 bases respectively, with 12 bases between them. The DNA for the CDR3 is TGTGCCAGTAGGCCTAGACCCCTCTCTGGAAACACCATATATTTT. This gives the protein CASRPRPLSGNTIYF.

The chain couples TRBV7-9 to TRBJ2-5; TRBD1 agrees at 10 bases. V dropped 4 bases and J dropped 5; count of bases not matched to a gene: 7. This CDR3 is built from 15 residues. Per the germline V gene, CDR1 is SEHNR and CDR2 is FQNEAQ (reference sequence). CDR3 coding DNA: TGTGCCAGCAGCTCGACAGGGGGCGTGGGGGAGACCCAGTACTTC. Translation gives CASSSTGGVGETQYF.

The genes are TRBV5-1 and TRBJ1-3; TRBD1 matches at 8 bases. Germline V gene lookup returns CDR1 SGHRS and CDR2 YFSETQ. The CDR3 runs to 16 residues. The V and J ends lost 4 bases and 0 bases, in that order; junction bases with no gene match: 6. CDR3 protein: CASSPRDRSSGNTIYF. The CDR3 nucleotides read TGCGCCAGCAGCCCTCGGGACAGGAGCTCTGGAAACACCATATATTTT.

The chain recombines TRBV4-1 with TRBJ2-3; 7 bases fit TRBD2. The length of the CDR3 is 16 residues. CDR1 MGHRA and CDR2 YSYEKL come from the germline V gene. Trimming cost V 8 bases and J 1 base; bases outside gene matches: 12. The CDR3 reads CASGGEYEWGTDTQYF. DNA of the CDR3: TGCGCCAGCGGGGGGGAGTATGAGTGGGGCACAGATACGCAGTATTTT.

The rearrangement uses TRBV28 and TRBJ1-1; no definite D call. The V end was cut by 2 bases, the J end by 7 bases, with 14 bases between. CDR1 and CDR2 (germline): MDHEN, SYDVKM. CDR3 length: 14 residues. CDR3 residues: CASSLRSRLGEAFF. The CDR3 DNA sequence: TGTGCCAGCAGTTTACGGTCGAGGCTCGGTGAAGCTTTCTTT.